Listed here are 30 T cell receptor beta chains from one sample, sequenced in a study of T cells in Graves' hyperthyroidism and ophthalmopathy (dated by TCRdb to the late 2010s). The library relied on multiplex PCR. Sequencing was performed on an Illumina HiSeq 2000. Amplification of TCR beta CDR3 regions was carried out from RNA transcripts. The TCR CDR3 was subjected to a first round of RT-PCR using the HTBI primer set and the Qiagen OneStep RT-PCR kit. TCRdb reprocessed the public reads (quality trimming at Q25 with fastp, clone calling with MiXCR) and kept in-frame beta chains. A single entry per CDR3 protein holds the most common genes and DNA from its merged rows. This sample is represented by under 400,000 distinct CDR3 sequences; roughly 23% of them were singletons. The ten largest clones add up to under 55% of the sample. The sample consisted of blood. The receptor set was obtained from a woman aged 50 to 65 with Graves' hyperthyroidism.

The V call is TRBV7-3, the J call TRBJ2-1, with 11 positions matching TRBD2. Germline loops: CDR1 SGHTA, CDR2 FQGTGA. CDR3 length: 16 residues. With 1 base clipped from V and 4 bases from J, the junction kept 3 bases outside the gene matches. CDR3 bases: TGTGCCAGCAGCTTAATGGGGACTAGCGGATACAATGAGCAGTTCTTC. Translating it yields CASSLMGTSGYNEQFF.

This clonotype was seen more than once but under ten times. This may arise from a read error, as a much more abundant clone is one base away. A read error is likely, as this CDR3 ends without the conserved phenylalanine or tryptophan. V and J are TRBV7-9 and TRBJ1-1, with unresolved D. V shed 3 bases and J shed 3 bases, with 5 bases lying between them. The CDR3 covers 12 residues. CDR1 is SEHNR, CDR2 FQNEAQ, per germline (reference sequence). CDR3 DNA sequence: TGTGCCAGCAGCTTTGCCGACACTGAAGCTTTCCTT. As protein: CASSFADTEAFL.

The genes are TRBV9 and TRBJ2-5, with D perhaps assigned TRBD1 or TRBD2 (5 bases each). Germline CDR1 reads SGDLS; CDR2 reads YYNGEE. CDR3 length equals 14 residues. Deletions cut 4 bases from V and 5 bases from J, with 15 bases between. The CDR3 loop is CASSPMGPGETQYF. CDR3 DNA sequence: TGTGCCAGCAGCCCGATGGGACCAGGGGAGACCCAGTACTTC. Using reference TRBV9 and TRBJ2-5 for the parts outside the CDR3, the full variable domain is DSGVTQTPKHLITATGQRVTLRCSPRSGDLSVYWYQQSLDQGLQFLIQYYNGEERAKGNILERFSAQQFPDLHSELNLSSLELGDSALYFCASSPMGPGETQYFGPGTRLLVL.

Many counts were recorded for this clonotype. The chain carries TRBV6-1 and TRBJ1-2, with TRBD1 as a possible D gene (6 bases). Per the germline V gene, CDR1 is MNHNS and CDR2 is SASEGT. CDR3 length equals 14 residues. V was clipped by 5 bases and J by 2 bases, with 12 bases between them. In nucleotides, the CDR3 is TGTGCCAGCAGTAGACAGGAGGGGAACTATGGCTACACCTTC. This gives the protein CASSRQEGNYGYTF.

This clonotype was found a few times. The V call is TRBV18, the J call TRBJ1-5, with TRBD1 identical over 9 bases. The junction had 10 bases not matched to a gene; V was cut back by 6 bases and J by 1 base. From germline, CDR1 is KGHSH and CDR2 LQKENI. The CDR3 loop spans 17 amino acids. In DNA form, the CDR3 reads TGTGCCAGCTCGCCTGGACAGGGGAGGGAAAGCAATCAGCCCCAGCATTTT. This encodes CASSPGQGRESNQPQHF.

The chain uses TRBV20-1 and TRBJ1-2, with TRBD1 as a possible D gene (5 bases). The CDR3 contains 13 residues. Germline CDR1 DFQATT, CDR2 SNEGSKA (reference sequence). With 3 bases removed from V and 10 bases from J, the gap between germline ends came to 18 bases. CDR3 in DNA: TGCAGTGCTAGTACCCAGGGTCGATCTGTCTACACCTTC. This gives the protein CSASTQGRSVYTF.

Ten or more counts support this clonotype. The chain combines TRBV7-9 with TRBJ2-5; 7 bases fit TRBD1. Per the germline V gene, CDR1 is SEHNR and CDR2 is FQNEAQ (reference sequence). There are 15 residues in the CDR3. The trim removed 2 bases at V and 2 bases at J, leaving 5 bases unmatched. The CDR3 loop is CASSLSGTEQETQYF. DNA of the CDR3: TGTGCCAGCAGCTTATCCGGGACAGAACAAGAGACCCAGTACTTC.

In its sample, this clonotype was seen many times. The V and J genes are TRBV20-1 and TRBJ1-4; D possibly corresponds to TRBD1 (6 bases). CDR1 is DFQATT and CDR2 is SNEGSKA in the germline V gene (reference sequence). The germline V and J ends were trimmed by 0 bases and 6 bases, with 11 bases remaining between them. The CDR3 has 14 amino acids. The DNA of the CDR3 is TGCAGTGCTAGAGATGGGGGCGTGTATGAAAAACTGTTTTTT. Its protein is CSARDGGVYEKLFF.

The CDR3 coding sequence is TGTGCCAGCAGCCCTGGACGGTGGGCCTACGAGCAGTACTTC. Amino acid sequence: CASSPGRWAYEQYF. The V call is TRBV2, the J call TRBJ2-7; D is uncertain. V lost 6 bases, J lost 2 bases, and 14 bases lay in between. The CDR3 runs to 14 residues. Per germline, CDR1 SNHLY and CDR2 FYNNEI.

As to this clonotype: Given a much more abundant clone one base away, this may be a read error. The rearrangement joins TRBV28 to TRBJ1-1, with no clear D. CDR1 and CDR2 from the germline V gene are MDHEN and SYDVKM. The germline V and J ends were trimmed by 7 bases and 0 bases, with 12 bases remaining between them. The CDR3 runs to 14 residues. The CDR3 sequence: CASTLGGVNTEAFF. Written as DNA, the CDR3 is TGTGCCAGCACCCTAGGAGGAGTGAACACTGAAGCTTTCTTT.

The J gene is TRBJ1-2, the V gene TRBV19, with D possibly TRBD1 on 5 matching bases. Trimming took off 4 bases at V and 4 bases at J, with 10 bases between the two ends. The CDR3 is made up of 13 amino acids. Germline CDR1 and CDR2: LNHDA and SQIVND (reference sequence). Here the CDR3 reads CASSRGAGYGYTF. CDR3 in DNA: TGTGCCAGTAGTAGGGGCGCTGGCTATGGCTACACCTTC.

This clonotype was counted ten times or more. The chain carries TRBV18 and TRBJ1-2; maybe TRBD1 (6 bases). The germline gives CDR1 KGHSH, CDR2 LQKENI. The ends were cut back, 3 bases at V and 1 base at J, with 9 bases in the middle. This CDR3 comprises 14 residues. CDR3: CASSPRTDNYGYTF. CDR3 nucleotides: TGTGCCAGCTCACCTCGGACAGATAACTATGGCTACACCTTC. Full variable domain (remainder filled in from reference TRBV18 and TRBJ1-2): NAGVMQNPRHLVRRRGQEARLRCSPMKGHSHVYWYRQLPEEGLKFMVYLQKENIIDESGMPKERFSAEFPKEGPSILRIQQVVRGDSAAYFCASSPRTDNYGYTFGSGTRLTVV.

This clonotype was counted at least ten times. The genes are TRBV7-8 and TRBJ2-7, with TRBD2 as a possible D gene (6 bases). This CDR3 is 15 amino acids long. CDR1 is SGHVS, CDR2 FQNEAQ, per germline. V lost 2 bases, J lost 4 bases, and 15 bases lay in between. This chain's CDR3 is CASSLNAGTGYEQYF. The CDR3 DNA reads TGTGCCAGCAGCTTAAACGCGGGGACTGGATACGAGCAGTACTTC.

This clonotype was observed many times. The chain links TRBV19 to TRBJ1-1; D unresolved. Germline assignment: CDR1 LNHDA and CDR2 SQIVND (reference sequence). This CDR3 is built from 13 residues. Trimming stripped 3 bases from V and 1 base from J, with 6 bases between. Here the CDR3 DNA reads TGTGCCAGTAGTATCACCGGGAACACTGAAGCTTTCTTT. As protein: CASSITGNTEAFF.

This clonotype was counted ten times or more. The CDR3 coding sequence is TGCGCCAGCAGAAGCGACAGGTCCTACAATGAGCAGTTCTTC. As protein: CASRSDRSYNEQFF. This rearrangement joins TRBV5-1 to TRBJ2-1; possibly TRBD1 for D (6 bases). CDR3 length: 14 residues. V lost 5 bases and J 1 base, leaving 10 bases between the germline ends. Germline V gives CDR1 SGHRS, CDR2 YFSETQ. Combining the CDR3 with reference TRBV5-1 and TRBJ2-1 gives the whole variable domain KAGVTQTPRYLIKTRGQQVTLSCSPISGHRSVSWYQQTPGQGLQFLFEYFSETQRNKGNFPGRFSGRQFSNSRSEMNVSTLELGDSALYLCASRSDRSYNEQFFGPGTRLTVL.

This clonotype was detected only a few times. The chain recombines TRBV6-1 with TRBJ2-2, with TRBD1 matching 7 bases. The V segment lost 5 bases and the J segment 0 bases; nucleotides outside the gene matches: 6. Germline CDR1 and CDR2: MNHNS and SASEGT. This CDR3 has 16 residues. CDR3 sequence: CASSTRQGSNTGELFF. For the CDR3, the DNA is TGTGCCAGCAGTACGCGACAGGGCTCGAACACCGGGGAGCTGTTTTTT.

This clonotype came up a few times. CDR3 nucleotides: TGCAGTGCTAGTAGCGGATGGAGTGACACTGAAGCTTTCTTT. Amino acids: CSASSGWSDTEAFF. The rearrangement uses TRBV20-1 and TRBJ1-1; D ambiguous. V shed 3 bases and J shed 3 bases, with 14 bases lying between them. CDR1 and CDR2 (germline): DFQATT, SNEGSKA (reference sequence). The CDR3 extends over 14 amino acids.

The CDR3 DNA follows: TGTGCCAGCAGCCCCCCTACTGGCGGGAGCTTTTATGAGCAGTTCTTC. Protein sequence: CASSPPTGGSFYEQFF. V gene TRBV7-9 combines with J gene TRBJ2-1; 7 bases line up with TRBD2. Germline CDR1 reads SEHNR; CDR2 reads FQNEAQ (reference sequence). CDR3 length: 16 amino acids. V shed 5 bases and J 8 bases; nucleotides not matched to a gene: 15.

This clonotype was found a few times. The chain combines TRBV20-1 with TRBJ1-2; D ambiguous. The CDR3 consists of 13 residues. Trimming removed 0 bases at V and 8 bases at J, with 13 bases between. Germline loops: CDR1 DFQATT, CDR2 SNEGSKA (reference sequence). Written as DNA, the CDR3 is TGCAGTGCTAGAGACATCACGGGTGGCGGCTACACCTTC. It is translated as CSARDITGGGYTF.

This CDR3 is CASSLHGQGGGQETQYF. In DNA, the CDR3 is TGTGCCAGCAGCCTGCATGGACAGGGTGGGGGCCAAGAGACCCAGTACTTC. This chain links TRBV11-3 with TRBJ2-5; 8 nucleotides agree with TRBD1. CDR3 length: 17 residues. The V segment lost 5 bases and the J segment 1 base; nucleotides outside the gene matches: 12. The germline gives CDR1 SGHNT, CDR2 YENEEA. Looking up the rest from reference TRBV11-3 and TRBJ2-5 gives the full variable domain: EAGVVQSPRYKIIEKKQPVAFWCNPISGHNTLYWYLQNLGQGPELLIRYENEEAVDDSQLPKDRFSAERLKGVDSTLKIQPAELGDSAVYLCASSLHGQGGGQETQYFGPGTRLLVL.

Only a few counts were recorded for this clonotype. J is TRBJ2-7 and V is TRBV10-2, with 7 nucleotides matching TRBD2. V was clipped by 6 bases and J by 1 base; unmatched bases: 3. This CDR3 region has 13 residues. The germline V gene encodes CDR1 WSHSY and CDR2 SAAADI. The CDR3 DNA is TGCGCCAGCAGCGGCGGGGGATCCTACGAGCAGTACTTC. Translation gives CASSGGGSYEQYF.

This clonotype has more than one count but fewer than ten. CDR3 loop: CASSQVPGLAGQPYEQYF. The CDR3 DNA reads TGCGCCAGCAGCCAAGTCCCGGGACTAGCGGGGCAACCCTACGAGCAGTACTTC. The rearrangement uses TRBV4-1 and TRBJ2-7; TRBD2 aligns across 13 bases. CDR3 length: 18 residues. Germline values: CDR1 MGHRA, CDR2 YSYEKL. The J segment lost 2 bases and the V segment lost 1 base, leaving 8 bases of the junction unmatched.

This clonotype was observed a few times. The chain couples TRBV27 to TRBJ1-5; 8 bases fit TRBD1. V gave up 5 bases and J gave up 0 bases; unmatched junction bases: 12. The CDR3 runs 18 residues. CDR1 and CDR2 (germline): MNHEY, SMNVEV (reference sequence). The CDR3 loop reads CASSPPWTGINSNQPQHF. DNA of the CDR3: TGTGCCAGCAGTCCGCCTTGGACAGGGATTAATAGCAATCAGCCCCAGCATTTT.

The chain recombines TRBV9 with TRBJ1-5; no definite D call. The CDR3 consists of 14 residues. Trimming removed 0 bases from V and 4 bases from J, with 8 bases in between. CDR1 is SGDLS and CDR2 is YYNGEE in the germline V gene. DNA for the CDR3: TGTGCCAGCAGCGTAGACTCTGGAAATCAGCCCCAGCATTTT. Amino acid sequence: CASSVDSGNQPQHF.

The chain has TRBV10-2 and TRBJ2-1; the match to TRBD1 covers 10 bases. The J segment lost 8 bases and the V segment lost 3 bases, leaving 10 bases of the junction unmatched. The V gene's germline CDR1 is WSHSY and CDR2 SAAADI. The CDR3 sequence is 16 residues long. The CDR3 sequence: CASSEAGQGPRYEQFF. The CDR3 nucleotides read TGCGCCAGCAGTGAAGCGGGACAGGGGCCCCGATATGAGCAGTTCTTC.

This clonotype has more than one count but fewer than ten. V and J are TRBV19 and TRBJ2-2; D tentatively fits TRBD1 or TRBD2 (6 bases each). Germline loops: CDR1 LNHDA, CDR2 SQIVND (reference sequence). CDR3 length: 17 amino acids. The V gene lost 7 bases and the J gene lost 4 bases, with 22 bases spanning the gap. The CDR3, as DNA: TGTGCCAGTAATACTAGAGGTTCGGGGGCGGCCACCGGGGAGCTGTTTTTT. Protein sequence: CASNTRGSGAATGELFF.

The CDR3 loop is CASRRGSTYEQYF. The DNA for the CDR3 is TGTGCCAGCAGGAGGGGTTCAACCTACGAGCAGTACTTC. V and J are TRBV6-1 and TRBJ2-7; D is tentatively TRBD1 or TRBD2 (5 bases each). Per the germline V gene, CDR1 is MNHNS and CDR2 is SASEGT. The CDR3 contains 13 residues. V was cut by 6 bases and J by 2 bases, with 11 bases left in between.

This clonotype was counted only a few times. V and J are TRBV30 and TRBJ1-4, with D hard to call. V was cut by 0 bases and J by 3 bases, with 11 bases left in between. CDR3 length equals 15 residues. Germline V gives CDR1 GTSNPN, CDR2 SVGIG (reference sequence). CDR3 nucleotides: TGTGCCTGGAGTGTATCCAGGAGATCTAATGAAAAACTGTTTTTT. Translated, it gives CAWSVSRRSNEKLFF. The whole variable domain, remainder taken from reference TRBV30 and TRBJ1-4, is SQTIHQWPATLVQPVGSPLSLECTVEGTSNPNLYWYRQAAGRGLQLLFYSVGIGQISSEVPQNLSASRPQDRQFILSSKKLLLSDSGFYLCAWSVSRRSNEKLFFGSGTQLSVL.

This clonotype appeared a few times. This rearrangement joins TRBV6-1 to TRBJ2-1; D is undetermined. Per the germline V gene, CDR1 is MNHNS and CDR2 is SASEGT. The CDR3 length is 14 residues. Trimming stripped 2 bases from V and 4 bases from J, with 9 bases between. The CDR3 sequence is CASSENSRYNEQFF. The CDR3 nucleotides are TGTGCCAGCAGTGAAAACTCTAGATACAATGAGCAGTTCTTC.

Many counts were recorded for this clonotype. This chain connects TRBV27 to TRBJ1-1; no firm D call. The CDR3 covers 13 residues. V lost 3 bases to trimming and J lost 1 base, with 6 bases between them. Germline values: CDR1 MNHEY, CDR2 SMNVEV (reference sequence). The CDR3 nucleotides are TGTGCCAGCAGTTTTAAACCGAACACTGAAGCTTTCTTT. Protein sequence: CASSFKPNTEAFF.